What follows are 2 T cell receptor beta chains derived from one specimen sequenced in a study of molecular identifiers for immune sequencing clone quantification. TCRdb reprocessed the PCR reads via MiXCR and lists one record per CDR3 protein. The table has 250,000 to 400,000 distinct CDR3 sequences, about 21% seen once. Sequenced: naive CD8+ T cells from blood, with Jurkat cell RNA spiked in. Indicated subset: FACS-sorted CD8+CD4-CCR7+CD45RA+ naive T cells. The receptors stem from a human donor in good health. Some libraries in this study had Jurkat cell RNA spiked in.

A note on this clonotype: One end of the junction fails to match germline, which may point to a read error. This chain's CDR3 is CASSLVEQETQCF. The CDR3 nucleotides are TGCGCCAGCAGCTTGGTTGAGCAAGAGACCCAGTGCTTC. V and J are TRBV5-1 and TRBJ2-5; D gene ambiguous. This CDR3 has 13 amino acids. The germline CDR1 and CDR2 sequences are SGHRS and YFSETQ.

The chain links TRBV13 to TRBJ2-3; D is perhaps TRBD1 (5 bases). V lost 5 bases and J 1 base, leaving 10 bases between the germline ends. Germline lookup yields CDR1 PRHDT and CDR2 FYEKMQ (reference sequence). This CDR3 spans 14 amino acids. The CDR3 region has the DNA TGTGCCAGCAGCGGCTTGACAGGCACAGATACGCAGTATTTT. It translates to CASSGLTGTDTQYF.